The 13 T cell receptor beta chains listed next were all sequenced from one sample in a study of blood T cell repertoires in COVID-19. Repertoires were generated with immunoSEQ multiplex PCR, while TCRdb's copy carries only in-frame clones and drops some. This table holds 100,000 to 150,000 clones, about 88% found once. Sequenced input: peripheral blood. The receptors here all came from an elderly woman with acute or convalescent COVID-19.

In DNA form, the CDR3 reads TGTGCCAGCAGTGATGGCAGGGGGCCCTACGAGCAGTACTTC. This encodes CASSDGRGPYEQYF. V gene TRBV27 combines with J gene TRBJ2-7, with TRBD1 identical over 8 bases. The V segment lost 5 bases and the J segment 2 bases; nucleotides outside the gene matches: 5. Germline lookup yields CDR1 MNHEY and CDR2 SMNVEV (reference sequence). The length of the CDR3 is 14 residues.

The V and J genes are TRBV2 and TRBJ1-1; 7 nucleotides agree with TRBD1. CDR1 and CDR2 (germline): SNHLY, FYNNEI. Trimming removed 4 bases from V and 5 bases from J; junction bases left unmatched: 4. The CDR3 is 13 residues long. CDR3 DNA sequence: TGTGCCAGCAGTGGACAGGGCGAGACTGAAGCTTTCTTT. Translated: CASSGQGETEAFF.

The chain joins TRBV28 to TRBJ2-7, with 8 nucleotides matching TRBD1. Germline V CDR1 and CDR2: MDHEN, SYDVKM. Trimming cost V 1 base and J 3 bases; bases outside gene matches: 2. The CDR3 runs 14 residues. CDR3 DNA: TGTGCCAGCAGTTTATATACAGGGGGCTACGAGCAGTACTTC. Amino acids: CASSLYTGGYEQYF.

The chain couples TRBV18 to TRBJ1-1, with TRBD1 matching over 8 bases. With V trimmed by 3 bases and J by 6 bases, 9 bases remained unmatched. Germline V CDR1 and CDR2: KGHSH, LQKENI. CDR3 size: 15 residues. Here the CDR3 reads CASSPNDRGRAEAFF. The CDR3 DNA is TGTGCCAGCTCACCGAACGACAGGGGTCGGGCTGAAGCTTTCTTT.

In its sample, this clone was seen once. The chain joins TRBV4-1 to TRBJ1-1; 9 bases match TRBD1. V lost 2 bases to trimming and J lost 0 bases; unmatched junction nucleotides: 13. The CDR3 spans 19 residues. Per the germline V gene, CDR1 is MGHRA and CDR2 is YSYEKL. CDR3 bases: TGCGCCAGCAGCCAAAACTATCTTGTGACAGGGGGGTTGAACACTGAAGCTTTCTTT. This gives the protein CASSQNYLVTGGLNTEAFF.

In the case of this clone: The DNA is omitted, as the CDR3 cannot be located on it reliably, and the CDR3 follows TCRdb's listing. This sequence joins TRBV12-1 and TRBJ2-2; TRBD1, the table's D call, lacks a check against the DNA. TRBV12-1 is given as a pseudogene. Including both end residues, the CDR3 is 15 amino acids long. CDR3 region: CASSFWGRGTGELFF.

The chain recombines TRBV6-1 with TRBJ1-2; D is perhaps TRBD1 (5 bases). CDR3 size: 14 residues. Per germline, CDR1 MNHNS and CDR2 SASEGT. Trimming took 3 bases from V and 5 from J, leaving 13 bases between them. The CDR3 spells CASSDTGIWYGYTF. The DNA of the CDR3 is TGTGCCAGCAGTGACACAGGAATTTGGTATGGCTACACCTTC.

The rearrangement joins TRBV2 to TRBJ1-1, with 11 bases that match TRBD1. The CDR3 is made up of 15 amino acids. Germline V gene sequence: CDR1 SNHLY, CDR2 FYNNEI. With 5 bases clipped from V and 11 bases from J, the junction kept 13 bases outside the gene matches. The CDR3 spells CASSKDRTGGIRAFF. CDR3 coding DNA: TGTGCCAGCAGTAAGGACAGGACAGGGGGCATTCGGGCTTTCTTT.

The CDR3 sequence: CASSLADRGGYNEQFF. The CDR3 DNA reads TGTGCCAGCAGCTTGGCGGACAGGGGAGGGTACAATGAGCAGTTCTTC. The gene calls are TRBV5-6 and TRBJ2-1; 9 nucleotides line up with TRBD1. This CDR3 region has 16 residues. The J segment lost 4 bases and the V segment lost 0 bases, leaving 5 bases of the junction unmatched. Germline V lookup: CDR1 SGHDT, CDR2 YYEEEE.

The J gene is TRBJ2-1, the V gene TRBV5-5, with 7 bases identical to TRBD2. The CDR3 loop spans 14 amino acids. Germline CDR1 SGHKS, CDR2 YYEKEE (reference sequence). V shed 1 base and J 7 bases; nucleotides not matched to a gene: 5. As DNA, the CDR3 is TGTGCCAGCAGCTTGTCCGGGACTACTAATGAGCAGTTCTTC. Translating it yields CASSLSGTTNEQFF. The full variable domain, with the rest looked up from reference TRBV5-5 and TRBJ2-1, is DAGVTQSPTHLIKTRGQQVTLRCSPISGHKSVSWYQQVLGQGPQFIFQYYEKEERGRGNFPDRFSARQFPNYSSELNVNALLLGDSALYLCASSLSGTTNEQFFGPGTRLTVL.

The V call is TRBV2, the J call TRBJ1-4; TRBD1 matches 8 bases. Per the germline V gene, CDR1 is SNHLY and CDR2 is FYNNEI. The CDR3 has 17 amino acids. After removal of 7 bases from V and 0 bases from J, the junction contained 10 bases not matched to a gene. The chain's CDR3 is CASIRDRNYATNEKLFF. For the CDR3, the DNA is TGTGCCAGCATCCGGGACAGGAACTATGCAACTAATGAAAAACTGTTTTTT.

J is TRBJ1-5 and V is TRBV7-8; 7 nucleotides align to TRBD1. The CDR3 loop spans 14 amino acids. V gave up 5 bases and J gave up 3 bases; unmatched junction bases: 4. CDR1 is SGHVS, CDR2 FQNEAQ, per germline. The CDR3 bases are TGTGCCAGCAGCAGAGGACAGGTCAATCAGCCCCAGCATTTT. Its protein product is CASSRGQVNQPQHF.

The chain's CDR3 is CASRSRGASTDTQYF. In nucleotides, the CDR3 is TGTGCCAGCAGGTCGCGGGGGGCCAGCACAGATACGCAGTATTTT. This chain uses TRBV2 with TRBJ2-3; 8 nucleotides align to TRBD2. V dropped 6 bases and J dropped 0; count of bases not matched to a gene: 5. Germline CDR1 SNHLY, CDR2 FYNNEI. The CDR3 sequence is 15 residues long.